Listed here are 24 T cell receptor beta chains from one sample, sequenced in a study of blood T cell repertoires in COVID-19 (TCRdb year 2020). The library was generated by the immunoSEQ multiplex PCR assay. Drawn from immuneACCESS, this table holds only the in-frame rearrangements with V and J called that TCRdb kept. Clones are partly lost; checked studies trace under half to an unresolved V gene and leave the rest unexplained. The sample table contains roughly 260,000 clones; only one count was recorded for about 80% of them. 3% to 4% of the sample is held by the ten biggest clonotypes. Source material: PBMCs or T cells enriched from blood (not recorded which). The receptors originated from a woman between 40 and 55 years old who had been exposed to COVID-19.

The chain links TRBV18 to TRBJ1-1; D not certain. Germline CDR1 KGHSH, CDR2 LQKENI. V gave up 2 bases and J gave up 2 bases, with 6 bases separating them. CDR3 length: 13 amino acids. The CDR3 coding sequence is TGTGCCAGCTCACCAGACTTTAACACTGAAGCTTTCTTT. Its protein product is CASSPDFNTEAFF. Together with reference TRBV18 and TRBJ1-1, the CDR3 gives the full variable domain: NAGVMQNPRHLVRRRGQEARLRCSPMKGHSHVYWYRQLPEEGLKFMVYLQKENIIDESGMPKERFSAEFPKEGPSILRIQQVVRGDSAAYFCASSPDFNTEAFFGQGTRLTVV.

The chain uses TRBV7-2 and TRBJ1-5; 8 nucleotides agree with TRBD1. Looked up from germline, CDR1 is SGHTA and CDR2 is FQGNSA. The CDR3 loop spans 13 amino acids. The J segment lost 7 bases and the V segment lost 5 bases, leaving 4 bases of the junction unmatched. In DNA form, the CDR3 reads TGTGCCAGCAGCATCAGACAGGGGCAGCCCCAGCATTTT. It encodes CASSIRQGQPQHF.

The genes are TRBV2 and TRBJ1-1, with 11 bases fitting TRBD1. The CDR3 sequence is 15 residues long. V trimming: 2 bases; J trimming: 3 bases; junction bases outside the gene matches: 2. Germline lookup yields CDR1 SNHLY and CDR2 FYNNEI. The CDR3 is CASSEMGQGDTEAFF. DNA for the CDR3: TGTGCCAGCAGTGAAATGGGACAGGGGGACACTGAAGCTTTCTTT.

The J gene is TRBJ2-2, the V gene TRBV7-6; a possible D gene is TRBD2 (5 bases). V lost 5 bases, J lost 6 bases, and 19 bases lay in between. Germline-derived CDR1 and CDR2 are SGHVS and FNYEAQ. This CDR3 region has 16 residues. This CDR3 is CASSRAGDLGSGELFF. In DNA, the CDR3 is TGTGCCAGCAGCCGGGCCGGGGATTTGGGTTCCGGGGAGCTGTTTTTT.

CDR3: CASSQNPGLAKQETQYF. CDR3 coding DNA: TGTGCCAGCAGCCAAAATCCGGGACTAGCGAAGCAAGAGACCCAGTACTTC. This rearrangement joins TRBV7-6 to TRBJ2-5, with 10 bases that match TRBD2. The CDR3 runs to 17 residues. The J segment lost 2 bases and the V segment lost 5 bases, leaving 11 bases of the junction unmatched. Per germline, CDR1 SGHVS and CDR2 FNYEAQ.

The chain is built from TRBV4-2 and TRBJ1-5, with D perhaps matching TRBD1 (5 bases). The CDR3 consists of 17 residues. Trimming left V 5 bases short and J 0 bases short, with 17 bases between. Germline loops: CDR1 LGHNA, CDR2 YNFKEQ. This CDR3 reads CASSSRGGQGSNQPQHF. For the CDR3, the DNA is TGTGCCAGCAGCAGTAGAGGTGGGCAGGGTAGCAATCAGCCCCAGCATTTT.

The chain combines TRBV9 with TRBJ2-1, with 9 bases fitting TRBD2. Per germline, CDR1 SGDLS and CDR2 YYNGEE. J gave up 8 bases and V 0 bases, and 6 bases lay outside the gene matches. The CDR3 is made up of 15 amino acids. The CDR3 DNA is TGTGCCAGCAGCGTAGGGTCTAGCGGGGACTATGAGCAGTTCTTC. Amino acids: CASSVGSSGDYEQFF. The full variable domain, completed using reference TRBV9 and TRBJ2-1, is DSGVTQTPKHLITATGQRVTLRCSPRSGDLSVYWYQQSLDQGLQFLIQYYNGEERAKGNILERFSAQQFPDLHSELNLSSLELGDSALYFCASSVGSSGDYEQFFGPGTRLTVL.

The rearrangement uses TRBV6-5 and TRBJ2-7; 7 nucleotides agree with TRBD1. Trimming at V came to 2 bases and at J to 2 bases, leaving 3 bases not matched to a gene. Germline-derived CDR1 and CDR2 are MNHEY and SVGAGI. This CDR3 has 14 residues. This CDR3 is CASSYRDRTYEQYF. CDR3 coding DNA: TGTGCCAGCAGTTACCGGGACAGAACCTACGAGCAGTACTTC.

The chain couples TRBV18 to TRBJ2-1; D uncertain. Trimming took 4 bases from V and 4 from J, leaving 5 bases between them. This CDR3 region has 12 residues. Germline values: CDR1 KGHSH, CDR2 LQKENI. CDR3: CASSLQYNEQFF. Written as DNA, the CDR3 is TGTGCCAGCTCACTGCAGTACAATGAGCAGTTCTTC.

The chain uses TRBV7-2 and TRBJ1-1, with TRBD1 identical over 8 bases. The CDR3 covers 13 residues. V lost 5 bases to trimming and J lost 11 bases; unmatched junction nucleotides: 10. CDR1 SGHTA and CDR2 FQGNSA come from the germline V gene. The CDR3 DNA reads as TGTGCCAGCAGCGGCGGACAGGGCACGTCGGCTTTCTTT. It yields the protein CASSGGQGTSAFF.

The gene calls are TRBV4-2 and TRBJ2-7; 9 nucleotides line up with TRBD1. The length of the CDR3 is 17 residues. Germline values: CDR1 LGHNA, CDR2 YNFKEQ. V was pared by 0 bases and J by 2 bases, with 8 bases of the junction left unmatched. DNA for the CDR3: TGTGCCAGCAGCCAAGACCTTGGGACAGGGAGGACCTACGAGCAGTACTTC. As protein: CASSQDLGTGRTYEQYF.

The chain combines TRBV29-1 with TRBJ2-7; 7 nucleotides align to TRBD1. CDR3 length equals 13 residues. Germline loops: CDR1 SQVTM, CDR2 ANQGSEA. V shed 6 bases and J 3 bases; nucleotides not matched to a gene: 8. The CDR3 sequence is CSVVTGSNYEQYF. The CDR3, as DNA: TGCAGCGTGGTGACAGGGTCAAACTACGAGCAGTACTTC.

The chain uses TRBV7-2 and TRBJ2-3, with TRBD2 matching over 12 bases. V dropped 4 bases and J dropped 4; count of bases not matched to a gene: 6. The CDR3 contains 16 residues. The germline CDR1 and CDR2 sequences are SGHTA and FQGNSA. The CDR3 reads CASSSGLAGAADTQYF. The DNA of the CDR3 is TGTGCCAGCAGCTCGGGACTAGCGGGTGCCGCAGATACGCAGTATTTT.

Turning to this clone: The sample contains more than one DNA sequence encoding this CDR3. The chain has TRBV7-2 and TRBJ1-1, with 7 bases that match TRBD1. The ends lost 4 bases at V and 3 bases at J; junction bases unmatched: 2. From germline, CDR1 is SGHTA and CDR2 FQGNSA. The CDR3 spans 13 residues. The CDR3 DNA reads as TGTGCCAGCAGCTCTCAGGGGGACACTGAAGCTTTCTTT. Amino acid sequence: CASSSQGDTEAFF.

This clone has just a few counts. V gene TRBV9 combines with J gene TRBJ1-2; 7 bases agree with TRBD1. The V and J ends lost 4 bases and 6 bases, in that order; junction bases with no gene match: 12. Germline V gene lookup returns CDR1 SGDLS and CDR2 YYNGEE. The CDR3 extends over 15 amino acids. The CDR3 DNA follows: TGTGCCAGCAGCATCAACAGGGGCATAGAAAATGGCTACACCTTC. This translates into CASSINRGIENGYTF.

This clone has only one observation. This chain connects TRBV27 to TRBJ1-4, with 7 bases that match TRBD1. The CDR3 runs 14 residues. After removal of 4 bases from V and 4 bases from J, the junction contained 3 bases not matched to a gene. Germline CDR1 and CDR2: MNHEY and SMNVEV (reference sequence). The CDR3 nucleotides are TGTGCCAGCAGTTGGGGACAGAGTAATGAAAAACTGTTTTTT. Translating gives CASSWGQSNEKLFF.

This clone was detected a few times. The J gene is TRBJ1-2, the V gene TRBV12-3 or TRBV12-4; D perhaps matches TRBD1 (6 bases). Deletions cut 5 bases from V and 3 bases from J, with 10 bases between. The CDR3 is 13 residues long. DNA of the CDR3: TGTGCCAGCAGTCCAAACAGGGACTATGGCTACACCTTC. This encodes CASSPNRDYGYTF.

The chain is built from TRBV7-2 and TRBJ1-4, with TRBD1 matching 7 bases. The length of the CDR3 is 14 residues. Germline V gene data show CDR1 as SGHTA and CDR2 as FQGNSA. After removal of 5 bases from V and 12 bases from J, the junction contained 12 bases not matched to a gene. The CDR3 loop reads CASSPRPDRVELFF. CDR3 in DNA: TGTGCCAGCAGCCCCCGCCCTGACAGGGTCGAACTGTTTTTT.

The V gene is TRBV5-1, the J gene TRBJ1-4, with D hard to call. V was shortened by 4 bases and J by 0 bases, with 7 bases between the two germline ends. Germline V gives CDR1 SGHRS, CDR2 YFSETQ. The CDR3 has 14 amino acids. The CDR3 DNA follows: TGCGCCAGCAGCCAGGCAACAACTAATGAAAAACTGTTTTTT. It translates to CASSQATTNEKLFF.

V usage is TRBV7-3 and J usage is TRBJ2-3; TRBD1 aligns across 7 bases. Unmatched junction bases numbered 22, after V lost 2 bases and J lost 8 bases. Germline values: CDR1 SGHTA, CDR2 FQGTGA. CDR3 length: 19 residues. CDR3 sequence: CASSLGPARDRLNQSTQYF. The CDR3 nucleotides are TGTGCCAGCAGCTTAGGACCGGCAAGGGACAGATTAAATCAGAGTACGCAGTATTTT.

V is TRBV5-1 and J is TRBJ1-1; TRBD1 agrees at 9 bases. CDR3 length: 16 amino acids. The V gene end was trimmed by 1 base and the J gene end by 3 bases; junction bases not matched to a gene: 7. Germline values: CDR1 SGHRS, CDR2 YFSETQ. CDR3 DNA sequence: TGCGCCAGCAGCTTGACCCGACAGGGGGAGGACACTGAAGCTTTCTTT. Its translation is CASSLTRQGEDTEAFF.

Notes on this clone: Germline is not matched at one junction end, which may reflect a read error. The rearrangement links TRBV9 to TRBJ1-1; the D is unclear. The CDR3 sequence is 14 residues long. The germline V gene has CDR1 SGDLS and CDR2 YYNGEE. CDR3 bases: TGTGCCAGCAGCGTACTCGGGAGGAACATTGAAGCTTTCTTT. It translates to CASSVLGRNIEAFF.

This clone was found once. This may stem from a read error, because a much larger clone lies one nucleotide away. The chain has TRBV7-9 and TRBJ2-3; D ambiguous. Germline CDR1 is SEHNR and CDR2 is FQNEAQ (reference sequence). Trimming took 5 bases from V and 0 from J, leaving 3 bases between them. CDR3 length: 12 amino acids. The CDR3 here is CASSLSTDTQYF. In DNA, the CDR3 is TGTGCCAGCAGCCTAAGCACAGATACGCAGTATTTT.

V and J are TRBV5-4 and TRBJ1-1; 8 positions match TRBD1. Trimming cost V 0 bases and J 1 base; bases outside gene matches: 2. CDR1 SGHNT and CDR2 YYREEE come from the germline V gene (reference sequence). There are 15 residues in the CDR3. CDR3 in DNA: TGTGCCAGCAGCTTGGTCGGGACAGGGAACACTGAAGCTTTCTTT. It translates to CASSLVGTGNTEAFF.